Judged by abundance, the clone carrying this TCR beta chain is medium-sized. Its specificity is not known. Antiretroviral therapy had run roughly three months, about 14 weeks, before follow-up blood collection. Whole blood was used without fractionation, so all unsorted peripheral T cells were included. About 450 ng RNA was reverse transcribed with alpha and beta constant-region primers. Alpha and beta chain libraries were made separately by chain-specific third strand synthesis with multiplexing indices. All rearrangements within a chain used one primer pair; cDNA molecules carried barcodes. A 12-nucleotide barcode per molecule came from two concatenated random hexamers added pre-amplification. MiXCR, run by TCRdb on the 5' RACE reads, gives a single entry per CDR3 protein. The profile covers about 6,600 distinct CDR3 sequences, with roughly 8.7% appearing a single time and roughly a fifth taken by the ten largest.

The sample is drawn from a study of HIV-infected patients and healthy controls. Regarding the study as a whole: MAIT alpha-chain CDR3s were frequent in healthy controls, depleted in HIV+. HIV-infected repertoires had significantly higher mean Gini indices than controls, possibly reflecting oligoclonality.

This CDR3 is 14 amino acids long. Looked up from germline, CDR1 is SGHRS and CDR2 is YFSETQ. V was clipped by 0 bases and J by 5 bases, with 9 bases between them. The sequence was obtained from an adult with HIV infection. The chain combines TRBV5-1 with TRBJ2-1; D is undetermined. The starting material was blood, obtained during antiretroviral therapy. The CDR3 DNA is TGCGCCAGCAGCTTGGATCGGATAAACAATGAGCAGTTCTTC. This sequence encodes CASSLDRINNEQFF. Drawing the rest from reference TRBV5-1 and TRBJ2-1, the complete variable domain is KAGVTQTPRYLIKTRGQQVTLSCSPISGHRSVSWYQQTPGQGLQFLFEYFSETQRNKGNFPGRFSGRQFSNSRSEMNVSTLELGDSALYLCASSLDRINNEQFFGPGTRLTVL.